This T cell receptor (beta chain) was profiled in a study of blood T cell repertoires in COVID-19. Study-level information: COVID-19 samples collected from the United States, Italy and Spain covered acute and convalescent phases.

Profiled with immunoSEQ multiplex PCR; TCRdb holds only in-frame clones, not every one. The sample carries about 300,000 clones, approximately 85% recorded once. Germline CDR1 reads SGHRS; CDR2 reads YFSETQ. Trimming left V 2 bases short and J 1 base short, with 10 bases between. The CDR3 sequence is 15 residues long. The receptor's source is a man younger than 45 who had recovered from COVID-19. The chain has TRBV5-1 and TRBJ2-1; the D gene is possibly TRBD1 (6 bases). The material sequenced was PBMCs or T cells enriched from blood (not recorded which). CDR3 residues: CASSFEGVSYNEQFF. The CDR3 DNA follows: TGCGCCAGCAGCTTTGAGGGGGTTTCCTACAATGAGCAGTTCTTC.